One TCR beta chain is described in this entry. This clonotype turned up a few times. Its antigen is unknown. No base qualities exist here, and no much larger clone lies one base off it. The data stem from a study of T-cell reconstitution after alpha-beta-depleted transplantation in children (dated by TCRdb to about 2016). Regarding the research as a whole: T-cell immune reconstitution after TCRalphabeta/CD19-depleted allogeneic hematopoietic cell transplantation in children was quantitatively tracked in the study by means of TCR repertoire profiling.

The protocol used for the library was PCR. The data were produced on an Illumina HiSeq 2500. Molecular barcoding was employed in the preparation of TCR libraries, with unique molecular identifiers being used to normalize TCRbeta repertoire quantification. TCRdb reprocessing: public reads trimmed at Q25 with fastp, clones called with MiXCR, in-frame beta chains kept. Each entry is one CDR3 protein sequence, shown with its most common DNA and genes. The sample data list over 400,000 distinct CDR3 sequences, and about an eighth of these were observed just once. The ten largest clones add up to more than 5.5% of the sample. This clonotype was sampled from a human donor who donated a stem cell graft to a child with combined immunodeficiency. Here the sequenced sample was PBMCs from the stem cell graft donor, taken from the stem cell graft.

The nucleotide sequence is TGTGCCAGCAGCTTAGACTTCTACTCCTACGAGCAGTACTTC. Translated, this gives CASSLDFYSYEQYF. This sequence uses TRBV7-2 and TRBJ2-7; the D gene lacks a confident call. CDR1 and CDR2 are read off the germline V gene as SGHTA and FQGNSA. Reading from cysteine to phenylalanine, the CDR3 counts 14 amino acids. Only CDR3 DNA remains: 42 bases, in frame from the first base. Trimming costs V 1 base and J 0 bases, and their ends lie 7 bases apart.